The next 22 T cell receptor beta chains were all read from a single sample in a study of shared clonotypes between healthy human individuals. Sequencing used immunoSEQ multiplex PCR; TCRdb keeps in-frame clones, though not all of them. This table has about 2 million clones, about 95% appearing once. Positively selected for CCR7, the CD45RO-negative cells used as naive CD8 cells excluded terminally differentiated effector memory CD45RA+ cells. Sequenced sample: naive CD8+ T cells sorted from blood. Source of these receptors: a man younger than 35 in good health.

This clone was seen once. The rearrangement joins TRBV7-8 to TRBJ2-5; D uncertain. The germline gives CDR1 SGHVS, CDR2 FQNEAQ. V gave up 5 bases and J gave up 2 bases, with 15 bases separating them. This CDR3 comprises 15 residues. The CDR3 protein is CASSPMSTAQETQYF. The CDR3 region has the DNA TGTGCCAGCAGCCCTATGTCTACAGCGCAAGAGACCCAGTACTTC.

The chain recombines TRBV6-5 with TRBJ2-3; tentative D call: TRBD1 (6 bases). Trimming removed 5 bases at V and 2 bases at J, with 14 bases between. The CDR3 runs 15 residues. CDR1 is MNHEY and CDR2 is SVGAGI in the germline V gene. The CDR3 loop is CASSRQGLPTDTQYF. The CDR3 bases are TGTGCCAGCAGTAGGCAGGGGTTACCCACAGATACGCAGTATTTT.

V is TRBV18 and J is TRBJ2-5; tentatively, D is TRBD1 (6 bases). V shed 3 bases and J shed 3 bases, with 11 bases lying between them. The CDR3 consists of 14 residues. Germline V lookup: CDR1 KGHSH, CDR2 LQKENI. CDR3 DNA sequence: TGTGCCAGCTCACCTCTACAGGGAGAAGAGACCCAGTACTTC. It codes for CASSPLQGEETQYF.

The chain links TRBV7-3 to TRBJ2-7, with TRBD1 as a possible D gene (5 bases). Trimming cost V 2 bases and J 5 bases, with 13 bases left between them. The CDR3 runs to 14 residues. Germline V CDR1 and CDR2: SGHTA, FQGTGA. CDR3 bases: TGTGCCAGCAGCTTATCAGGGATAAAGGACGAGCAGTACTTC. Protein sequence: CASSLSGIKDEQYF.

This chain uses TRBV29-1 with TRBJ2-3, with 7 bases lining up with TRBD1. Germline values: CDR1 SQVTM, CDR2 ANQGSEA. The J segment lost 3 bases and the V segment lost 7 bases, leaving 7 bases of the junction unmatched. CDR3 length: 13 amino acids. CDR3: CSASTGVTDTQYF. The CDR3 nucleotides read TGCAGCGCGAGTACAGGGGTGACAGATACGCAGTATTTT.

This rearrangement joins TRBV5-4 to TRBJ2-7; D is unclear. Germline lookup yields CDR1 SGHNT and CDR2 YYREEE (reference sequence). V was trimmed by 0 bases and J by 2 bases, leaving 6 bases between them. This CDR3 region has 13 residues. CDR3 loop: CASSLDAAYEQYF. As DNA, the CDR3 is TGTGCCAGCAGCTTGGACGCCGCCTACGAGCAGTACTTC.

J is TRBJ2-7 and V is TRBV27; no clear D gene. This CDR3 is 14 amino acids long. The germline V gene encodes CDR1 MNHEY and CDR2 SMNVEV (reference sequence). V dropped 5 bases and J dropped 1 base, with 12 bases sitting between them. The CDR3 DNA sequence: TGTGCCAGCAGTCCATCTCCCGGGTCCTACGAGCAGTACTTC. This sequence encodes CASSPSPGSYEQYF.

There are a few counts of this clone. The CDR3 coding sequence is TGTGCCAGCAGTCCCCGCGGGGGCGGGGAGCTGTTTTTT. It encodes CASSPRGGGELFF. J is TRBJ2-2 and V is TRBV27; 7 positions match TRBD2. V shed 5 bases, J shed 7 bases, and the junction held 4 bases outside the gene matches. The CDR3 length is 13 residues. CDR1 is MNHEY and CDR2 is SMNVEV in the germline V gene (reference sequence).

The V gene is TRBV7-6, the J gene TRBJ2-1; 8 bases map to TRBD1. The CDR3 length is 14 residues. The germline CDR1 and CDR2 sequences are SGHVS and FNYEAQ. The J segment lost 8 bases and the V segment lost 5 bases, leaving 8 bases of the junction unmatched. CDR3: CASSVRTGSDEQFF. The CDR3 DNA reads TGTGCCAGCAGCGTAAGGACAGGGAGCGATGAGCAGTTCTTC.

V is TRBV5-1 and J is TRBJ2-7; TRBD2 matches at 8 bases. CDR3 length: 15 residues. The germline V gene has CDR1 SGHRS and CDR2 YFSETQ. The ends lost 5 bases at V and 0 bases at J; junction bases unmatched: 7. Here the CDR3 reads CASSPTSGPSYEQYF. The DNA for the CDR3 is TGCGCCAGCAGTCCCACTAGCGGACCCTCCTACGAGCAGTACTTC.

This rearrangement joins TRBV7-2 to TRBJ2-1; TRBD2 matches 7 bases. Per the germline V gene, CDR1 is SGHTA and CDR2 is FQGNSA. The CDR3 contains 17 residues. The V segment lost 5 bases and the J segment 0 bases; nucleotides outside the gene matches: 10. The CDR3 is CASSRGLAASSYNEQFF. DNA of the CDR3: TGTGCCAGCAGCCGCGGTCTAGCGGCCAGCTCCTACAATGAGCAGTTCTTC.

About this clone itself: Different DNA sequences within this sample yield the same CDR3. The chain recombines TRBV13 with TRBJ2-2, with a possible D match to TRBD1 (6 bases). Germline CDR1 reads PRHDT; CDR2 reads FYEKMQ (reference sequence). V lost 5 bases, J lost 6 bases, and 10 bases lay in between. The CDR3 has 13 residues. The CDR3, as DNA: TGTGCCAGCAGCATCGGACAGTCCGGGGAGCTGTTTTTT. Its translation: CASSIGQSGELFF. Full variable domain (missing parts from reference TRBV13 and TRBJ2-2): AAGVIQSPRHLIKEKRETATLKCYPIPRHDTVYWYQQGPGQDPQFLISFYEKMQSDKGSIPDRFSAQQFSDYHSELNMSSLELGDSALYFCASSIGQSGELFFGEGSRLTVL.

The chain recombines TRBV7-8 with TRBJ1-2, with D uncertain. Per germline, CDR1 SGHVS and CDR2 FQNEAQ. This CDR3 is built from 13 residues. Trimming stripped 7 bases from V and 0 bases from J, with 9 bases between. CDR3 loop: CASTTPANYGYTF. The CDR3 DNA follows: TGTGCCAGCACCACCCCAGCTAACTATGGCTACACCTTC.

The CDR3 is CATSRGGEIYEQYF. In nucleotides, the CDR3 is TGTGCCACCAGCAGAGGCGGAGAAATCTACGAGCAGTACTTC. The chain uses TRBV15 and TRBJ2-7; no firm D call. Looked up from germline, CDR1 is LNHNV and CDR2 is YYDKDF (reference sequence). V shed 1 base and J shed 3 bases, with 10 bases lying between them. This CDR3 region has 14 residues. Drawing the rest from reference TRBV15 and TRBJ2-7, the complete variable domain is DAMVIQNPRYQVTQFGKPVTLSCSQTLNHNVMYWYQQKSSQAPKLLFHYYDKDFNNEADTPDNFQSRRPNTSFCFLDIRSPGLGDTAMYLCATSRGGEIYEQYFGPGTRLTVT.

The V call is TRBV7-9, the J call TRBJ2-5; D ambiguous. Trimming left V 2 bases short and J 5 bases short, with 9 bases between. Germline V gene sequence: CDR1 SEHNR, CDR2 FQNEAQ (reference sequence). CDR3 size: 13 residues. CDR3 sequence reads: CASSLPVYETQYF. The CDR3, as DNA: TGTGCCAGCAGCTTACCAGTTTACGAGACCCAGTACTTC.

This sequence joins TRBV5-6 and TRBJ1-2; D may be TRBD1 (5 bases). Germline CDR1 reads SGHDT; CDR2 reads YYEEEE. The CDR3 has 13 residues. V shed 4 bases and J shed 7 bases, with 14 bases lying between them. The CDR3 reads CASSMRQHGGYTF. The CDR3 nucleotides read TGTGCCAGCAGCATGCGACAGCATGGTGGCTACACCTTC.

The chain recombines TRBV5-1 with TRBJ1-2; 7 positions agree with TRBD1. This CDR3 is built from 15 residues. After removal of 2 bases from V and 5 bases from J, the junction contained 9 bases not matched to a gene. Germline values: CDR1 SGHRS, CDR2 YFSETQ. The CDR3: CASSLGDSSHYGYTF. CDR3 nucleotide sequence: TGCGCCAGCAGCTTAGGGGACAGCTCTCATTATGGCTACACCTTC.

CDR3 region: CAWSVGGGTADTQYF. The DNA of the CDR3 is TGTGCCTGGAGCGTGGGCGGGGGAACGGCAGATACGCAGTATTTT. The chain employs TRBV30 and TRBJ2-3, with 7 bases lining up with TRBD2. CDR3 size: 15 residues. Germline loops: CDR1 GTSNPN, CDR2 SVGIG (reference sequence). V lost 3 bases, J lost 4 bases, and 10 bases stayed unmatched.

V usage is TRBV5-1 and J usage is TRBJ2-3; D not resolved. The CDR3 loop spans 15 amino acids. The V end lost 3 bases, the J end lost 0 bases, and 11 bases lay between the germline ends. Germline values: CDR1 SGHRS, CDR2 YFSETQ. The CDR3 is CASSWFGGSTDTQYF. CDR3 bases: TGCGCCAGCAGCTGGTTTGGCGGCAGCACAGATACGCAGTATTTT. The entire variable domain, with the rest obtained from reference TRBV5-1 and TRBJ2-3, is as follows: KAGVTQTPRYLIKTRGQQVTLSCSPISGHRSVSWYQQTPGQGLQFLFEYFSETQRNKGNFPGRFSGRQFSNSRSEMNVSTLELGDSALYLCASSWFGGSTDTQYFGPGTRLTVL.

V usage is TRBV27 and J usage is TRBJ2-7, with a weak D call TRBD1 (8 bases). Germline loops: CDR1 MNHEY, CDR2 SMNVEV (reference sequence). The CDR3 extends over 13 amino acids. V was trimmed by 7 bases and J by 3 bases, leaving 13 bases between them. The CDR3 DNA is TGTGCCAGCAAACAGGGGGGGAGCTACGAGCAGTACTTC. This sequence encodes CASKQGGSYEQYF.

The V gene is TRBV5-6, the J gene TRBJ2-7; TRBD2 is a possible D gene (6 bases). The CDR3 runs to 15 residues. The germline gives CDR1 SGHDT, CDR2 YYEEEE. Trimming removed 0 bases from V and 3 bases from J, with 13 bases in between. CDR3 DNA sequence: TGTGCCAGCAGCTTGGAAGGGAGGCTCTTCTACGAGCAGTACTTC. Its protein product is CASSLEGRLFYEQYF.

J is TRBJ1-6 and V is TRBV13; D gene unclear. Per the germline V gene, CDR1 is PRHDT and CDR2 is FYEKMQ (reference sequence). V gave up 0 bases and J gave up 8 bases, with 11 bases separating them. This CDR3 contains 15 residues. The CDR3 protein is CASSLGWGLDSPLHF. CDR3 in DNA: TGTGCCAGCAGCTTAGGGTGGGGTTTGGATTCACCCCTCCACTTT.